The next 29 T cell receptor beta chains were all read from a single sample in a study of cytomegalovirus exposure and HLA in healthy donors. The PCR ran on 60 Vbeta and 13 Jbeta primers. The method was immunoSEQ multiplex PCR; TCRdb's version includes in-frame clones alone and lacks a portion of them. This sample has approximately 150,000 clones; around 75% occur once, and the top ten carry approximately 2.3%. Material for sequencing was PBMCs. These receptors were obtained from a female donor in good health and CMV-seronegative.

This clone appeared a few times. The chain joins TRBV6-4 to TRBJ1-1; D uncertain. Germline loops: CDR1 MRHNA, CDR2 SNTAGT. With 3 bases removed from V and 3 bases from J, the gap between germline ends came to 11 bases. This CDR3 spans 14 amino acids. CDR3 sequence reads: CASSESGEDTEAFF. The DNA of the CDR3 is TGTGCCAGCAGTGAGTCCGGGGAGGACACTGAAGCTTTCTTT.

The chain couples TRBV2 to TRBJ2-5; weak D call: TRBD2 (5 bases). The length of the CDR3 is 13 residues. CDR1 is SNHLY and CDR2 is FYNNEI in the germline V gene. Trimming pared 8 bases from V and 0 bases from J, leaving 10 bases between. The DNA of the CDR3 is TGTGCCAGCGTCCGGAGGTACCAAGAGACCCAGTACTTC. It specifies CASVRRYQETQYF.

This clone was counted a few times. CDR3 sequence: CASSDSRGPTEAFF. The DNA of the CDR3 is TGTGCCAGCAGTGATAGCAGGGGCCCGACTGAAGCTTTCTTT. V usage is TRBV25-1 and J usage is TRBJ1-1, with a weak D call TRBD1 (6 bases). The V gene's germline CDR1 is MGHDK and CDR2 SYGVNS. V gave up 3 bases and J gave up 5 bases, with 13 bases separating them. The CDR3 contains 14 residues.

The rearrangement links TRBV19 to TRBJ1-5; no reliable D call. The CDR3 runs 14 residues. Germline V gives CDR1 LNHDA, CDR2 SQIVND (reference sequence). Trimming took 3 bases from V and 6 from J, leaving 12 bases between them. The CDR3 sequence is CASSIPYGVQPQHF. The CDR3 nucleotides are TGTGCCAGTAGTATCCCCTACGGGGTTCAGCCCCAGCATTTT.

The rearrangement uses TRBV5-1 and TRBJ2-3; maybe TRBD2 (5 bases). The CDR3 is 13 amino acids. From germline, CDR1 is SGHRS and CDR2 YFSETQ. Trimming left V 4 bases short and J 6 bases short, with 12 bases between. CDR3 amino acids: CASSQLGGDTQYF. The CDR3 coding sequence is TGCGCCAGCAGCCAACTGGGCGGGGATACGCAGTATTTT. Together with reference TRBV5-1 and TRBJ2-3, the CDR3 gives the full variable domain: KAGVTQTPRYLIKTRGQQVTLSCSPISGHRSVSWYQQTPGQGLQFLFEYFSETQRNKGNFPGRFSGRQFSNSRSEMNVSTLELGDSALYLCASSQLGGDTQYFGPGTRLTVL.

The chain is built from TRBV7-8 and TRBJ2-6; tentative D call: TRBD2 (5 bases). The germline CDR1 and CDR2 sequences are SGHVS and FQNEAQ. The CDR3 is made up of 15 amino acids. V was cut by 5 bases and J by 2 bases, with 10 bases left in between. The CDR3 DNA follows: TGTGCCAGCAGCCCCTTGAGGGCTGGGGCCAACGTCCTGACTTTC. Its translation: CASSPLRAGANVLTF.

This chain joins TRBV4-2 and TRBJ2-7; a weak D match, TRBD2 (6 bases). The germline gives CDR1 LGHNA, CDR2 YNFKEQ. V was clipped by 6 bases and J by 0 bases, with 15 bases between them. The CDR3 totals 15 residues. The CDR3 DNA follows: TGTGCCAGCAGACTATTTAGCGGTTCCTCCTACGAGCAGTACTTC. It yields the protein CASRLFSGSSYEQYF.

This clone came up once. This sequence joins TRBV9 and TRBJ2-2; 8 bases line up with TRBD1. J was trimmed by 4 bases and V by 3 bases; bases with no gene match: 2. The CDR3 runs 14 residues. The germline CDR1 and CDR2 sequences are SGDLS and YYNGEE. In DNA form, the CDR3 reads TGTGCCAGCAGCGCAACAGGGGGCACCGGGGAGCTGTTTTTT. Translated: CASSATGGTGELFF.

The V gene is TRBV6-1, the J gene TRBJ1-5; the D gene is possibly TRBD1 (6 bases). Germline V CDR1 and CDR2: MNHNS, SASEGT. CDR3 size: 15 residues. V lost 1 base to trimming and J lost 3 bases, with 10 bases between them. CDR3 nucleotide sequence: TGTGCCAGCAGTGAAGACAGGGTTTACAATCAGCCCCAGCATTTT. As protein: CASSEDRVYNQPQHF.

This chain uses TRBV5-1 with TRBJ2-7; 12 nucleotides agree with TRBD2. The CDR3 spans 15 residues. Germline V CDR1 and CDR2: SGHRS, YFSETQ. The V and J ends lost 4 bases and 3 bases, in that order; junction bases with no gene match: 5. The CDR3 loop reads CASSRTSGTIYEQYF. The DNA of the CDR3 is TGCGCCAGCAGCCGGACTAGCGGGACGATCTACGAGCAGTACTTC. The complete variable domain, with remaining parts taken from reference TRBV5-1 and TRBJ2-7, reads KAGVTQTPRYLIKTRGQQVTLSCSPISGHRSVSWYQQTPGQGLQFLFEYFSETQRNKGNFPGRFSGRQFSNSRSEMNVSTLELGDSALYLCASSRTSGTIYEQYFGPGTRLTVT.

The V gene is TRBV6-6, the J gene TRBJ1-2, with a possible D match to TRBD1 (5 bases). Per germline, CDR1 MNHNY and CDR2 SVGAGI (reference sequence). CDR3 length equals 14 residues. The ends were cut back, 5 bases at V and 6 bases at J, with 16 bases in the middle. In DNA form, the CDR3 reads TGTGCCAGCAGTCCCTCCAAAGGGGTGGATGGCTACACCTTC. Translated: CASSPSKGVDGYTF.

As DNA, the CDR3 is TGTGCCAGCAGAAAGCTAGCGGGGGGTTCCTACGAGCAGTACTTC. It yields the protein CASRKLAGGSYEQYF. The chain joins TRBV27 to TRBJ2-7; 11 bases are a match to TRBD2. Germline loops: CDR1 MNHEY, CDR2 SMNVEV (reference sequence). The CDR3 length is 15 residues. The V and J ends lost 6 bases and 1 base, in that order; junction bases with no gene match: 5.

V is TRBV19 and J is TRBJ1-2, with a tentative D call TRBD1 (5 bases). Germline CDR1 is LNHDA and CDR2 is SQIVND (reference sequence). V lost 3 bases and J lost 6, with 5 bases in between. CDR3 size: 11 residues. The CDR3 is CASSIRDGYTF. CDR3 DNA: TGTGCCAGTAGTATCAGGGATGGCTACACCTTC.

This clone was found once. The chain is built from TRBV7-2 and TRBJ1-1, with 7 bases lining up with TRBD1. Germline CDR1 SGHTA, CDR2 FQGNSA. The CDR3 is 13 residues long. V lost 7 bases and J lost 1; bases outside the gene matches: 3. The CDR3 DNA is TGTGCCAGCACAAGACAGGGGAACACTGAAGCTTTCTTT. As protein: CASTRQGNTEAFF.

The rearrangement joins TRBV13 to TRBJ1-1, with TRBD1 as a possible D gene (5 bases). Germline V lookup: CDR1 PRHDT, CDR2 FYEKMQ (reference sequence). Trimming took 3 bases from V and 7 from J, leaving 18 bases between them. CDR3 length: 15 residues. CDR3 sequence: CASSLAGMGRGEAFF. CDR3 DNA: TGTGCCAGCAGCTTGGCCGGCATGGGGAGGGGTGAAGCTTTCTTT.

The table lists this clone with a few counts. The chain uses TRBV2 and TRBJ1-1; 8 bases are a match to TRBD1. With 9 bases clipped from V and 4 bases from J, the junction kept 4 bases outside the gene matches. Germline CDR1 and CDR2: SNHLY and FYNNEI. The CDR3 consists of 12 residues. This CDR3 reads CARTGGSTEAFF. The CDR3 DNA is TGTGCCAGAACAGGGGGAAGCACTGAAGCTTTCTTT. Variable domain in full (rest from reference TRBV2 and TRBJ1-1): EPEVTQTPSHQVTQMGQEVILRCVPISNHLYFYWYRQILGQKVEFLVSFYNNEISEKSEIFDDQFSVERPDGSNFTLKIRSTKLEDSAMYFCARTGGSTEAFFGQGTRLTVV.

The chain joins TRBV9 to TRBJ1-5; D perhaps matches TRBD1 (5 bases). Trimming took off 0 bases at V and 3 bases at J, with 10 bases between the two ends. The CDR3 runs to 15 residues. The germline V gene has CDR1 SGDLS and CDR2 YYNGEE. CDR3 sequence: CASSVGGGPNQPQHF. DNA of the CDR3: TGTGCCAGCAGCGTAGGGGGGGGTCCCAATCAGCCCCAGCATTTT.

This clone was observed a handful of times. The rearrangement uses TRBV19 and TRBJ2-7; 7 nucleotides agree with TRBD2. The CDR3 length is 15 residues. The germline V gene has CDR1 LNHDA and CDR2 SQIVND (reference sequence). V trimming: 1 base; J trimming: 2 bases; junction bases outside the gene matches: 5. The CDR3 spells CASSIVGGRAYEQYF. The DNA of the CDR3 is TGTGCCAGTAGTATAGTGGGAGGGCGAGCCTACGAGCAGTACTTC.

The chain couples TRBV9 to TRBJ2-1; 12 nucleotides agree with TRBD2. Unmatched junction bases numbered 6, after V lost 4 bases and J lost 1 base. The CDR3 has 17 residues. Germline CDR1 is SGDLS and CDR2 is YYNGEE. The CDR3 region has the DNA TGTGCCAGCAGCATATCCGGGACTAGCGGGTCCTACAATGAGCAGTTCTTC. Amino acids: CASSISGTSGSYNEQFF.

The chain combines TRBV5-1 with TRBJ2-1; 10 nucleotides line up with TRBD2. This CDR3 region has 13 residues. V trimming: 7 bases; J trimming: 7 bases; junction bases outside the gene matches: 5. CDR1 and CDR2 (germline): SGHRS, YFSETQ. The CDR3 sequence is CASGTSARNEQFF. CDR3 coding DNA: TGCGCCAGCGGGACTAGCGCAAGGAATGAGCAGTTCTTC.

This chain connects TRBV27 to TRBJ2-2, with TRBD2 matching over 12 bases. Losses at the gene ends were 8 bases for V and 5 bases for J; bases not matched to a gene: 9. Germline V CDR1 and CDR2: MNHEY, SMNVEV (reference sequence). The CDR3 totals 16 residues. Here the CDR3 reads CASRRGLAGRTGELFF. CDR3 nucleotides: TGTGCCAGCCGCCGAGGACTAGCGGGAAGGACCGGGGAGCTGTTTTTT.

This clone was recorded a few times. The gene calls are TRBV7-2 and TRBJ1-2, with D unclear. Germline V gene data show CDR1 as SGHTA and CDR2 as FQGNSA. The V end was cut by 3 bases, the J end by 6 bases, with 11 bases between. The CDR3 is 13 amino acids. CDR3 sequence reads: CASSFSFSDGYTF. The CDR3 nucleotides are TGTGCCAGCAGCTTTAGTTTTAGTGATGGCTACACCTTC.

The table lists this clone with a few counts. This sequence joins TRBV6-5 and TRBJ1-1; 10 bases line up with TRBD1. Germline V gene data show CDR1 as MNHEY and CDR2 as SVGAGI. This CDR3 contains 15 residues. V gave up 7 bases and J gave up 5 bases; unmatched junction bases: 10. The CDR3 bases are TGTGCCAGCATACGACAGGGGGCAGTAGGGACTGAAGCTTTCTTT. It yields the protein CASIRQGAVGTEAFF.

The V gene is TRBV18, the J gene TRBJ1-1; 7 bases fit TRBD1. Germline V gene lookup returns CDR1 KGHSH and CDR2 LQKENI. This CDR3 is 15 amino acids long. V dropped 3 bases and J dropped 4; count of bases not matched to a gene: 8. As DNA, the CDR3 is TGTGCCAGCTCACCGGTTCTGGGACAGACCACTGAAGCTTTCTTT. Protein sequence: CASSPVLGQTTEAFF.

V is TRBV4-2 and J is TRBJ2-5; TRBD1 agrees at 8 bases. The CDR3 totals 15 residues. Per germline, CDR1 LGHNA and CDR2 YNFKEQ. The ends lost 0 bases at V and 5 bases at J; junction bases unmatched: 5. This CDR3 reads CASSQDRGQGETQYF. CDR3 coding DNA: TGTGCCAGCAGCCAAGACAGGGGGCAAGGGGAGACCCAGTACTTC.

The J gene is TRBJ1-5, the V gene TRBV28; no reliable D call. CDR1 is MDHEN and CDR2 is SYDVKM in the germline V gene. The CDR3 is 14 residues long. V lost 6 bases, J lost 3 bases, and 12 bases lay in between. The CDR3 DNA reads as TGTGCCAGCAGGAGACGACAAAACAATCAGCCCCAGCATTTT. Protein: CASRRRQNNQPQHF.

The CDR3 sequence is CASSPNFDRDGYTF. In nucleotides, the CDR3 is TGTGCCAGCAGCCCTAACTTTGACAGGGACGGCTACACCTTC. The gene calls are TRBV13 and TRBJ1-2; TRBD1 aligns across 7 bases. CDR1 and CDR2 (germline): PRHDT, FYEKMQ (reference sequence). This CDR3 contains 14 residues. V gave up 5 bases and J gave up 8 bases; unmatched junction bases: 11.

This clone has only one observation. The CDR3 coding sequence is TGTGCCAGCAGCGAAGCCGGGACAGGGACCGGAAACACCATATATTTT. This sequence encodes CASSEAGTGTGNTIYF. The J gene is TRBJ1-3, the V gene TRBV7-2; 9 nucleotides match TRBD1. Trimming cost V 5 bases and J 4 bases; bases outside gene matches: 9. The CDR3 is made up of 16 amino acids. Germline-derived CDR1 and CDR2 are SGHTA and FQGNSA.

This chain joins TRBV7-2 and TRBJ1-2; a possible D gene is TRBD1 (6 bases). The germline V and J ends were trimmed by 6 bases and 7 bases, with 21 bases remaining between them. The germline gives CDR1 SGHTA, CDR2 FQGNSA. The CDR3 spans 15 residues. DNA for the CDR3: TGTGCCAGCAGTCTTGCGACAGGCCTTGCGGCTGGCTACACCTTC. Residues: CASSLATGLAAGYTF.